This T cell receptor beta chain was identified in a study of neoadjuvant anti-PD-1 for oral cavity cancer. As for the study in general: Around day 43, patients without progression received a fourth nivolumab dose before surgery. Study-wide points: TCR analyses covered only a few patients per response group.

Some clones are missing from TCRdb's copy, which holds only in-frame ones; the method was immunoSEQ multiplex PCR. The sample holds roughly 14,000 clones; 60% to 70% are singletons and the top ten take 2.4%. V shed 4 bases and J shed 5 bases, with 14 bases lying between them. The V gene's germline CDR1 is SGHTA and CDR2 FQGNSA. The CDR3 contains 14 residues. This clone was picked up a small number of times. Its antigen is currently unknown. The chain uses TRBV7-2 and TRBJ2-5; maybe TRBD2 (7 bases). This receptor was identified in a person between 35 and 79 years old with oral cavity squamous cell carcinoma. Here the sequenced sample was PBMCs, taken before nivolumab (anti-PD-1) treatment. The DNA for the CDR3 is TGTGCCAGCAGCTGGGGGGCGCGGGGGGAGACCCAGTACTTC. Residues: CASSWGARGETQYF.